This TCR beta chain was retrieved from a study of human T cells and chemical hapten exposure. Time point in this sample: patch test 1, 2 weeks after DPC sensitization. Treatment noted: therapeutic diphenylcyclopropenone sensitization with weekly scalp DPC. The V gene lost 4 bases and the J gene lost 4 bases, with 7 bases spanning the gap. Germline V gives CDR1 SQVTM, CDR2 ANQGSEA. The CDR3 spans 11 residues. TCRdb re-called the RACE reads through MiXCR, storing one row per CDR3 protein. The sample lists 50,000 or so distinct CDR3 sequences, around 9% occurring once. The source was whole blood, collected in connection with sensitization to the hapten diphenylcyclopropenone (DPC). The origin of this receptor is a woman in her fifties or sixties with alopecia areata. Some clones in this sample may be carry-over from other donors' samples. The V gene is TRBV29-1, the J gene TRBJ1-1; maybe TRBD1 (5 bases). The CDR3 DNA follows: TGCAGCGTTGCAGGGCGCACTGAAGCTTTCTTT. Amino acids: CSVAGRTEAFF.